Following are 25 T cell receptor beta chains from one sample sequenced in a study of T cell changes during pregnancy in multiple sclerosis. The method was immunoSEQ multiplex PCR; TCRdb's version includes in-frame clones alone and lacks a portion of them. The sample has tens of thousands of clones, approximately 94% seen once. This specimen was CD4+ T cells from peripheral blood mononuclear cells, taken after pregnancy. Every receptor here comes from a female donor with multiple sclerosis, enrolled in a pregnancy study.

This rearrangement joins TRBV2 to TRBJ1-2, with D uncertain. This CDR3 spans 12 amino acids. The germline CDR1 and CDR2 sequences are SNHLY and FYNNEI. V was clipped by 6 bases and J by 2 bases, with 7 bases between them. As DNA, the CDR3 is TGTGCCAGCAGACAGTCCAACTATGGCTACACCTTC. The encoded protein is CASRQSNYGYTF.

CDR3 amino acids: CASKSDSFASNQPQHF. The CDR3 DNA reads TGTGCCTCCAAATCCGACTCCTTCGCCAGCAATCAGCCCCAGCATTTT. V and J are TRBV28 and TRBJ1-5; D gene unclear. Trimming stripped 11 bases from V and 1 base from J, with 21 bases between. CDR1 and CDR2 (germline): MDHEN, SYDVKM. The CDR3 consists of 16 residues.

The chain links TRBV9 to TRBJ1-6; 8 bases fit TRBD1. The CDR3 is 15 amino acids. Germline V gene lookup returns CDR1 SGDLS and CDR2 YYNGEE. Germline trimming cut 4 bases from V and 10 bases from J; bases unmatched to any gene: 10. The CDR3 coding sequence is TGTGCCAGCAGCAACCGGGACAGGTATGGATCACCCCTCCACTTT. This sequence encodes CASSNRDRYGSPLHF.

CDR3 sequence: CSVEGAVRGTQYF. CDR3 nucleotide sequence: TGCAGCGTTGAAGGGGCAGTTCGGGGGACCCAGTACTTC. This chain connects TRBV29-1 to TRBJ2-5, with TRBD2 as a possible D gene (5 bases). V shed 1 base and J shed 7 bases, with 13 bases lying between them. Germline CDR1 SQVTM, CDR2 ANQGSEA. The length of the CDR3 is 13 residues. The variable domain in full, completed from reference TRBV29-1 and TRBJ2-5, reads SAVISQKPSRDICQRGTSLTIQCQVDSQVTMMFWYRQQPGQSLTLIATANQGSEATYESGFVIDKFPISRPNLTFSTLTVSNMSPEDSSIYLCSVEGAVRGTQYFGPGTRLLVL.

The chain combines TRBV7-2 with TRBJ1-4, with TRBD1 matching 7 bases. CDR1 SGHTA and CDR2 FQGNSA come from the germline V gene. V trimming: 5 bases; J trimming: 4 bases; junction bases outside the gene matches: 4. The CDR3 has 14 residues. The CDR3, as DNA: TGTGCCAGCAGCGAGGGACAGTTTAATGAAAAACTGTTTTTT. This sequence encodes CASSEGQFNEKLFF.

This clone has only one observation. The chain links TRBV7-3 to TRBJ1-1; 7 positions match TRBD1. From germline, CDR1 is SGHTA and CDR2 FQGTGA. V was clipped by 3 bases and J by 3 bases; unmatched bases: 19. CDR3 length equals 19 residues. The CDR3 coding sequence is TGTGCCAGCAGCTTTGATGGCCAGGGGGTGAGTTATGGGGACACTGAAGCTTTCTTT. Translating it yields CASSFDGQGVSYGDTEAFF.

The chain joins TRBV4-1 to TRBJ1-4; D remains unclear. Germline lookup yields CDR1 MGHRA and CDR2 YSYEKL. V lost 1 base to trimming and J lost 8 bases, with 14 bases between them. The CDR3 is made up of 15 amino acids. The CDR3 here is CASSQVKDSFEKLFF. The CDR3 DNA follows: TGCGCCAGCAGCCAAGTAAAGGACTCCTTCGAAAAACTGTTTTTT.

This clone was recorded once. The chain uses TRBV25-1 and TRBJ2-2; the match to TRBD1 covers 9 bases. After removal of 5 bases from V and 6 bases from J, the junction contained 10 bases not matched to a gene. The CDR3 extends over 16 amino acids. Germline CDR1 MGHDK, CDR2 SYGVNS. This CDR3 is CASSHMGTGRAGELFF. The CDR3 DNA is TGTGCCAGCAGTCATATGGGGACAGGGAGGGCCGGGGAGCTGTTTTTT.

This chain links TRBV12-5 with TRBJ2-5; D might be TRBD1 (5 bases). The CDR3 sequence is 12 residues long. Trimming stripped 1 base from V and 5 bases from J, with 5 bases between. Per germline, CDR1 LGHNT and CDR2 FRNRAP. CDR3 coding DNA: TGTGCTAGTGGTTTGGAGGGGGAGACCCAGTACTTC. Its protein is CASGLEGETQYF.

The chain employs TRBV5-6 and TRBJ1-5, with 9 bases fitting TRBD1. J gave up 1 base and V 3 bases, and 2 bases lay outside the gene matches. The germline V gene has CDR1 SGHDT and CDR2 YYEEEE. The CDR3 has 15 residues. The CDR3 here is CASSWGTGSNQPQHF. The CDR3 region has the DNA TGTGCCAGCAGCTGGGGGACAGGGAGCAATCAGCCCCAGCATTTT. Complete variable domain (other parts from reference TRBV5-6 and TRBJ1-5): DAGVTQSPTHLIKTRGQQVTLRCSPKSGHDTVSWYQQALGQGPQFIFQYYEEEERQRGNFPDRFSGHQFPNYSSELNVNALLLGDSALYLCASSWGTGSNQPQHFGDGTRLSIL.

V gene TRBV2 combines with J gene TRBJ1-5; the match to TRBD1 covers 8 bases. CDR1 and CDR2 from the germline V gene are SNHLY and FYNNEI. The CDR3 length is 15 residues. Trimming cost V 6 bases and J 4 bases; bases outside gene matches: 8. CDR3 loop: CASSADRVGNQPQHF. In DNA form, the CDR3 reads TGTGCCAGCAGCGCGGACAGGGTCGGAAATCAGCCCCAGCATTTT.

This clone has a handful of counts. The chain uses TRBV23-1 and TRBJ1-1; D is ambiguous. Being an ORF, TRBV23-1 has a function that is uncertain. This CDR3 contains 15 residues. The ends were cut back, 4 bases at V and 0 bases at J, with 12 bases in the middle. CDR3 sequence: CASSPVQAMNTEAFF. CDR3 DNA sequence: TGCGCCAGCAGTCCTGTCCAGGCGATGAACACTGAAGCTTTCTTT.

The genes are TRBV10-3 and TRBJ2-7, with D possibly being TRBD1 (6 bases). The CDR3 has 17 amino acids. Germline-derived CDR1 and CDR2 are ENHRY and SYGVKD. V dropped 5 bases and J dropped 3 bases, with 23 bases sitting between them. The CDR3 region is CAISPPSGQLGGYEQYF. Here the CDR3 DNA reads TGTGCCATCAGTCCCCCGTCGGGACAACTTGGGGGCTACGAGCAGTACTTC.

The chain has TRBV29-1 and TRBJ1-2; 7 positions match TRBD1. The V gene's germline CDR1 is SQVTM and CDR2 ANQGSEA. The V and J ends lost 0 bases and 8 bases, in that order; junction bases with no gene match: 12. The CDR3 is 15 residues long. The CDR3 region has the DNA TGCAGCGTTGAAGATCCCTATAGACAGGGTTGGGGCTACACCTTC. Its translation: CSVEDPYRQGWGYTF.

This chain links TRBV10-3 with TRBJ2-7; no clear D gene. CDR3 length: 14 amino acids. Between the trimmed V and J ends, which lost 2 bases and 3 bases, there was a span of 11 bases. Per the germline V gene, CDR1 is ENHRY and CDR2 is SYGVKD. The CDR3 region has the DNA TGTGCCATCAGTGAGGACACATTAAACTACGAGCAGTACTTC. Amino acid sequence: CAISEDTLNYEQYF.

This chain uses TRBV7-3 with TRBJ1-1; TRBD1 matches at 9 bases. CDR1 and CDR2 (germline): SGHTA, FQGTGA. The CDR3 is 16 amino acids. Trimming removed 5 bases from V and 6 bases from J; junction bases left unmatched: 13. CDR3 region: CASSKTSGTGLAEAFF. CDR3 in DNA: TGTGCCAGCAGCAAAACCTCCGGGACAGGGTTGGCTGAAGCTTTCTTT.

The J gene is TRBJ1-4, the V gene TRBV4-2; D not resolved. Germline V lookup: CDR1 LGHNA, CDR2 YNFKEQ. The V gene lost 1 base and the J gene lost 6 bases, with 12 bases spanning the gap. This CDR3 is 15 amino acids long. The CDR3 here is CASSQGESGDEKLFF. The CDR3 DNA sequence: TGTGCCAGCAGCCAAGGTGAATCCGGGGATGAAAAACTGTTTTTT.

The CDR3 protein is CASGEVLGEQYF. The CDR3 region has the DNA TGTGCCAGCGGCGAGGTATTAGGCGAGCAGTACTTC. The rearrangement links TRBV7-9 to TRBJ2-7; D unresolved. The germline V gene encodes CDR1 SEHNR and CDR2 FQNEAQ (reference sequence). Trimming shortened V by 8 bases and J by 6 bases, and 14 bases separated the two germline ends. The CDR3 covers 12 residues.

This clone came up once. V is TRBV5-6 and J is TRBJ2-7; 9 positions agree with TRBD1. CDR1 is SGHDT, CDR2 YYEEEE, per germline. The CDR3 is 14 amino acids. Trimming removed 4 bases from V and 3 bases from J; junction bases left unmatched: 5. The CDR3: CASSAGQGGYEQYF. For the CDR3, the DNA is TGTGCCAGCAGCGCGGGACAGGGAGGCTACGAGCAGTACTTC.

The chain is built from TRBV13 and TRBJ2-1, with no clear D. Trimming removed 7 bases from V and 4 bases from J, with 5 bases in between. CDR3 size: 11 residues. Germline loops: CDR1 PRHDT, CDR2 FYEKMQ (reference sequence). The CDR3 region is CASTKYNEQFF. CDR3 nucleotide sequence: TGTGCCAGCACAAAATACAATGAGCAGTTCTTC.

CDR3 DNA: TGTGCCAGCAGCTTGGGTACAGGGACGTACACCTTC. This translates into CASSLGTGTYTF. This sequence joins TRBV5-8 and TRBJ1-2; TRBD1 is a possible D gene (6 bases). Trimming took off 0 bases at V and 11 bases at J, with 11 bases between the two ends. Germline loops: CDR1 SGHTS, CDR2 YDEGEE. This CDR3 is 12 amino acids long.

This rearrangement joins TRBV4-1 to TRBJ2-1, with D perhaps TRBD1 (5 bases). V dropped 4 bases and J dropped 8 bases, with 12 bases sitting between them. The germline V gene encodes CDR1 MGHRA and CDR2 YSYEKL. The CDR3 loop spans 13 amino acids. Here the CDR3 DNA reads TGCGCCAGCAGCCCTAGACAGTCCGATGAGCAGTTCTTC. This encodes CASSPRQSDEQFF.

The chain joins TRBV2 to TRBJ2-3; TRBD2 aligns across 9 bases. Looked up from germline, CDR1 is SNHLY and CDR2 is FYNNEI. There are 16 residues in the CDR3. The V and J ends lost 4 bases and 0 bases, in that order; junction bases with no gene match: 5. The CDR3 DNA sequence: TGTGCCAGCAGTGCTAGCGGGGTCCCCAGCACAGATACGCAGTATTTT. It is translated as CASSASGVPSTDTQYF.

This clone was seen just once. The chain employs TRBV18 and TRBJ2-7, with a weak D call TRBD1 (6 bases). CDR3 length: 15 residues. V was pared by 1 base and J by 0 bases, with 10 bases between. Germline V lookup: CDR1 KGHSH, CDR2 LQKENI. DNA of the CDR3: TGTGCCAGCTCACCACGACAGGCAGGCTCCTACGAGCAGTACTTC. This encodes CASSPRQAGSYEQYF.

This chain links TRBV7-2 with TRBJ2-2; 7 bases fit TRBD2. V lost 4 bases and J lost 5; bases outside the gene matches: 10. The CDR3 totals 16 residues. The germline V gene encodes CDR1 SGHTA and CDR2 FQGNSA. The CDR3 loop is CASSSIWGGRTGELFF. CDR3 bases: TGTGCCAGCAGCTCAATCTGGGGGGGTAGAACCGGGGAGCTGTTTTTT.